This T cell receptor beta chain was captured by sequencing in a study of shared clonotypes between healthy human individuals. The overall study: The study enrolled a couple of women and a few men aged 18 to 49.

General study points: Donor scarcity curtailed the genetic and exposure-history diversity represented herein.

Remarks on this clone: Its antigen is currently unknown.

Data came from immunoSEQ multiplex PCR; TCRdb stores just in-frame clones and leaves some out. The sample holds about 300,000 clones, about 74% seen once. The CDR3 spans 16 residues. The germline gives CDR1 KGHSH, CDR2 LQKENI. Trimming at V came to 1 base and at J to 2 bases, leaving 4 bases not matched to a gene. This sequence joins TRBV18 and TRBJ2-7; 11 nucleotides line up with TRBD2. The sequencing input was memory CD4+ T cells sorted from blood. Described subset: CD45RA-negative fraction. The receptor was isolated from a man aged 25-45 years in good health. Here the CDR3 DNA reads TGTGCCAGCTCACCACAGGGGACTAGCGGTACCTACGAGCAGTACTTC. Translation gives CASSPQGTSGTYEQYF.